What follows are 28 T cell receptor beta chains derived from one specimen sequenced in a study of T cells in Graves' hyperthyroidism and ophthalmopathy. RNA transcripts served as the template for amplifying TCR beta CDR3 regions. TCR CDR3 underwent first-round RT-PCR with the HTBI primer set. One entry per CDR3 protein, called by TCRdb with MiXCR from the multiplex PCR reads. The sample yields 750,000 to 900,000 distinct CDR3 sequences, over 35% seen once. Sequencing input: blood. Receptors were obtained from a man in his late teens or twenties with Graves' hyperthyroidism.

The chain links TRBV11-1 to TRBJ1-1, with TRBD1 identical over 7 bases. With V trimmed by 1 base and J by 6 bases, 8 bases remained unmatched. The CDR3 extends over 15 amino acids. Germline CDR1 is SGHAT and CDR2 is FQDESV (reference sequence). In DNA, the CDR3 is TGTGCCAGCAGCTTAGAGGGGACAGTTTCCGCTGAAGCTTTCTTT. As protein: CASSLEGTVSAEAFF.

V usage is TRBV2 and J usage is TRBJ1-2, with 8 positions matching TRBD1. The CDR3 covers 15 residues. CDR1 is SNHLY and CDR2 is FYNNEI in the germline V gene. The DNA for the CDR3 is TGTGCTGATGGGGAAACGACAGGGGCGGACTATGGCTACACCTTC. Residues: CADGETTGADYGYTF. The full variable domain, in which reference TRBV2 and TRBJ1-2 provide the parts outside the CDR3, is EPEVTQTPSHQVTQMGQEVILRCVPISNHLYFYWYRQILGQKVEFLVSFYNNEISEKSEIFDDQFSVERPDGSNFTLKIRSTKLEDSAMYFCADGETTGADYGYTFGSGTRLTVV.

There are a few counts of this clonotype. The chain employs TRBV14 and TRBJ2-7; D ambiguous. Germline-derived CDR1 and CDR2 are SGHDN and FVKESK. V was clipped by 0 bases and J by 3 bases, with 6 bases between them. CDR3 length: 13 residues. CDR3 amino acids: CASSQDANYEQYF. The CDR3 DNA sequence: TGTGCCAGCAGCCAAGATGCCAACTACGAGCAGTACTTC.

Details on this clonotype: A much larger clonotype is one base distant, so this may be a read error. The chain recombines TRBV20-1 with TRBJ2-5, with 7 bases fitting TRBD2. This CDR3 spans 15 amino acids. V trimming: 4 bases; J trimming: 5 bases; junction bases outside the gene matches: 13. Germline V gene sequence: CDR1 DFQATT, CDR2 SNEGSKA (reference sequence). CDR3 residues: CSAIALAGRTETQYF. CDR3 nucleotides: TGCAGTGCTATCGCCCTAGCCGGGAGGACGGAGACCCAGTACTTC.

The sample holds many counts of this clonotype. The chain recombines TRBV7-9 with TRBJ1-1, with a possible D match to TRBD1 (6 bases). Germline V gene data show CDR1 as SEHNR and CDR2 as FQNEAQ (reference sequence). Trimming cost V 3 bases and J 4 bases, with 9 bases left between them. The CDR3 extends over 13 amino acids. CDR3 coding DNA: TGTGCCAGCAGCTTCCAAGGGGGCACTGAAGCTTTCTTT. It is translated as CASSFQGGTEAFF. Complete variable domain (other parts from reference TRBV7-9 and TRBJ1-1): DTGVSQNPRHKITKRGQNVTFRCDPISEHNRLYWYRQTLGQGPEFLTYFQNEAQLEKSRLLSDRFSAERPKGSFSTLEIQRTEQGDSAMYLCASSFQGGTEAFFGQGTRLTVV.

The chain has TRBV20-1 and TRBJ2-5; TRBD1 aligns across 8 bases. The CDR3 loop spans 15 amino acids. Germline V gives CDR1 DFQATT, CDR2 SNEGSKA (reference sequence). Unmatched junction bases numbered 5, after V lost 0 bases and J lost 2 bases. The CDR3 loop reads CSARDAGTGQETQYF. CDR3 sequence (DNA): TGCAGTGCTAGAGATGCGGGGACAGGTCAAGAGACCCAGTACTTC.

The sample holds a few counts of this clonotype. The chain links TRBV12-3 or TRBV12-4 to TRBJ1-1; 7 bases map to TRBD1. The CDR3 totals 14 residues. V was clipped by 4 bases and J by 2 bases; unmatched bases: 4. CDR3 protein: CASSWGQTNTEAFF. CDR3 DNA: TGTGCCAGCAGTTGGGGACAGACCAACACTGAAGCTTTCTTT.

As concerns this clonotype: This may arise from a read error, as a much more abundant clone is one base away. This chain joins TRBV20-1 and TRBJ2-5; D call uncertain. The germline CDR1 and CDR2 sequences are DFQATT and SNEGSKA (reference sequence). The CDR3 totals 12 residues. CDR3 DNA sequence: TGCAGTGCTATGACGGTCCAAGAGGCCCAGTACTTC. It yields the protein CSAMTVQEAQYF.

This clonotype was recorded a few times. The chain links TRBV7-2 to TRBJ2-7; D may be TRBD2 (7 bases). Germline V gene sequence: CDR1 SGHTA, CDR2 FQGNSA. Trimming took off 5 bases at V and 3 bases at J, with 17 bases between the two ends. This CDR3 is 15 amino acids long. The CDR3 DNA follows: TGTGCCAGCAGCCCGATATACAGGGAGGGCTACGAGCAGTACTTC. Protein sequence: CASSPIYREGYEQYF. Full variable domain (rest looked up from reference TRBV7-2 and TRBJ2-7): GAGVSQSPSNKVTEKGKDVELRCDPISGHTALYWYRQSLGQGLEFLIYFQGNSAPDKSGLPSDRFSAERTGGSVSTLTIQRTQQEDSAVYLCASSPIYREGYEQYFGPGTRLTVT.

This clonotype appeared many times. This chain connects TRBV29-1 to TRBJ1-2; D possibly corresponds to TRBD1 (6 bases). The V end lost 5 bases, the J end lost 1 base, and 11 bases lay between the germline ends. Germline V gene data show CDR1 as SQVTM and CDR2 as ANQGSEA. The CDR3 length is 13 residues. The CDR3 DNA is TGCAGCGTTTCTGGACAGAGTAACTATGGCTACACCTTC. Translating gives CSVSGQSNYGYTF.

The V and J genes are TRBV7-2 and TRBJ1-1; TRBD1 is a possible D gene (6 bases). The CDR3 contains 16 residues. Between the trimmed V and J ends, which lost 1 base and 5 bases, there was a span of 17 bases. Germline V CDR1 and CDR2: SGHTA, FQGNSA. CDR3: CASSLEGLRQGTEAFF. CDR3 DNA sequence: TGTGCCAGCAGCTTAGAGGGTCTACGGCAGGGGACTGAAGCTTTCTTT.

V gene TRBV7-2 combines with J gene TRBJ1-5; no reliable D call. CDR1 is SGHTA, CDR2 FQGNSA, per germline. V lost 2 bases to trimming and J lost 12 bases, with 20 bases between them. This CDR3 region has 15 residues. Written as DNA, the CDR3 is TGTGCCAGCAGCTTAAATGGACTGTCGGCTAATGGCCAGCATTTT. This translates into CASSLNGLSANGQHF. Full variable domain (outside the CDR3, taken from reference TRBV7-2 and TRBJ1-5): GAGVSQSPSNKVTEKGKDVELRCDPISGHTALYWYRQSLGQGLEFLIYFQGNSAPDKSGLPSDRFSAERTGGSVSTLTIQRTQQEDSAVYLCASSLNGLSANGQHFGDGTRLSIL.

In regard to this clonotype: No conserved phenylalanine or tryptophan ends this CDR3, so it is likely a read error. V is TRBV6-1 and J is TRBJ1-1, with a tentative D call TRBD1 (5 bases). The CDR3 spans 12 residues. CDR1 and CDR2 from the germline V gene are MNHNS and SASEGT. The V end lost 6 bases, the J end lost 4 bases, and 9 bases lay between the germline ends. CDR3 residues: CASRARATEAFL. The CDR3 coding sequence is TGTGCCAGCAGGGCCAGGGCCACTGAAGCTTTCCTT.

This sequence joins TRBV5-5 and TRBJ1-4; possibly TRBD1 for D (6 bases). Trimming removed 4 bases from V and 8 bases from J, with 18 bases in between. The germline V gene has CDR1 SGHKS and CDR2 YYEKEE (reference sequence). The CDR3 contains 15 residues. This chain's CDR3 is CASSPQVRGEEKLFF. CDR3 DNA sequence: TGTGCCAGCAGCCCCCAAGTCAGGGGTGAAGAAAAACTGTTTTTT. The complete variable domain, with remaining parts taken from reference TRBV5-5 and TRBJ1-4, reads DAGVTQSPTHLIKTRGQQVTLRCSPISGHKSVSWYQQVLGQGPQFIFQYYEKEERGRGNFPDRFSARQFPNYSSELNVNALLLGDSALYLCASSPQVRGEEKLFFGSGTQLSVL.

This chain uses TRBV2 with TRBJ2-6, with no clear D. V gave up 2 bases and J gave up 4 bases, with 6 bases separating them. The CDR3 loop spans 14 amino acids. Looked up from germline, CDR1 is SNHLY and CDR2 is FYNNEI. The CDR3 nucleotides are TGTGCCAGCAGTGAAAGGGCAGGGGCCAACGTCCTGACTTTC. Residues: CASSERAGANVLTF.

The chain recombines TRBV25-1 with TRBJ2-7; 7 bases are a match to TRBD1. Germline lookup yields CDR1 MGHDK and CDR2 SYGVNS. This CDR3 contains 15 residues. With 1 base clipped from V and 1 base from J, the junction kept 4 bases outside the gene matches. Here the CDR3 reads CASSESRGSSYEQYF. DNA for the CDR3: TGTGCCAGCAGTGAATCCAGGGGGTCTTCCTACGAGCAGTACTTC.

The gene calls are TRBV20-1 and TRBJ1-5, with D tentatively TRBD1 (5 bases). The germline CDR1 and CDR2 sequences are DFQATT and SNEGSKA (reference sequence). V dropped 0 bases and J dropped 5 bases, with 11 bases sitting between them. CDR3 length equals 14 residues. The DNA for the CDR3 is TGCAGTGCTAGAGATCGAGCAGGGCATCAGCCCCAGCATTTT. Protein sequence: CSARDRAGHQPQHF.

The CDR3 spells CASSLTSGVEELFF. The DNA of the CDR3 is TGTGCCAGTAGCCTGACTAGCGGGGTGGAGGAGCTGTTTTTT. The chain couples TRBV19 to TRBJ2-2, with 11 bases lining up with TRBD2. The CDR3 runs to 14 residues. CDR1 LNHDA and CDR2 SQIVND come from the germline V gene (reference sequence). Germline trimming cut 6 bases from V and 10 bases from J; bases unmatched to any gene: 7.

This clonotype was found many times. The chain employs TRBV7-9 and TRBJ1-5; D is unresolved. The CDR3 sequence is 13 residues long. The ends were cut back, 5 bases at V and 7 bases at J, with 12 bases in the middle. Germline loops: CDR1 SEHNR, CDR2 FQNEAQ (reference sequence). The CDR3 DNA sequence: TGTGCCAGCAGCCAAGCAGGAGGACAGCCCCAGCATTTT. This encodes CASSQAGGQPQHF.

There are a few counts of this clonotype. It may be a read error: a sequence one base away is much more abundant. This CDR3 is missing its conserved last phenylalanine or tryptophan, likely due to a read error. Here the CDR3 DNA reads TGTGCCAGCAGTGTAGAGGGGACCAATCAGCCCCAGCATCTT. Translated, it gives CASSVEGTNQPQHL. The V gene is TRBV2, the J gene TRBJ1-5; a weak D match, TRBD1 (5 bases). Germline V gene lookup returns CDR1 SNHLY and CDR2 FYNNEI. V lost 4 bases to trimming and J lost 3 bases, with 10 bases between them. The CDR3 has 14 amino acids.

The chain has TRBV2 and TRBJ2-5; D ambiguous. The CDR3 has 16 residues. Trimming shortened V by 5 bases and J by 5 bases, and 21 bases separated the two germline ends. Per germline, CDR1 SNHLY and CDR2 FYNNEI. DNA of the CDR3: TGTGCCAGCAGTTACTCGGATGTAACTGGGCAGGAGACCCAGTACTTC. Its translation: CASSYSDVTGQETQYF.

This chain joins TRBV9 and TRBJ2-2, with a weak D call TRBD2 (6 bases). The CDR3 runs to 15 residues. The V end was cut by 6 bases, the J end by 3 bases, with 15 bases between. Germline CDR1 is SGDLS and CDR2 is YYNGEE. The CDR3 DNA is TGTGCCAGCACTCCGGGACTGGTCTACACCGGGGAGCTGTTTTTT. It codes for CASTPGLVYTGELFF.

V usage is TRBV11-3 and J usage is TRBJ1-2, with a weak D call TRBD1 (5 bases). The V gene lost 5 bases and the J gene lost 7 bases, with 17 bases spanning the gap. Germline CDR1 SGHNT, CDR2 YENEEA. This CDR3 contains 14 residues. CDR3 amino acids: CASSLAGGTAGYTF. The CDR3 DNA sequence: TGTGCCAGCAGCCTAGCCGGAGGGACTGCTGGCTACACCTTC.

This clonotype was counted many times. J is TRBJ1-2 and V is TRBV7-9; the D gene is possibly TRBD1 (6 bases). The V gene's germline CDR1 is SEHNR and CDR2 FQNEAQ (reference sequence). The CDR3 contains 12 residues. With 6 bases removed from V and 7 bases from J, the gap between germline ends came to 12 bases. Here the CDR3 DNA reads TGTGCCAGCAGGGGGCGGGACATTGGCTACACCTTC. Its protein product is CASRGRDIGYTF.

The chain links TRBV29-1 to TRBJ2-5; D gene unclear. Germline CDR1 reads SQVTM; CDR2 reads ANQGSEA. There are 12 residues in the CDR3. CDR3 loop: CSLSGHQETQYF. The CDR3 DNA sequence: TGCAGTCTCAGTGGGCACCAAGAGACCCAGTACTTC.

In its sample, this clonotype was seen once. This chain joins TRBV2 and TRBJ1-4, with D possibly TRBD1 on 6 matching bases. Germline V CDR1 and CDR2: SNHLY, FYNNEI. Trimming pared 6 bases from V and 3 bases from J, leaving 14 bases between. The CDR3 totals 15 residues. This chain's CDR3 is CASSLNRDSNEKLFF. In nucleotides, the CDR3 is TGTGCCAGCAGCCTTAACAGGGATTCTAATGAAAAACTGTTTTTT.

A remark on this clonotype: A read error is possible here, since a much larger clone lies one base away. This sequence joins TRBV29-1 and TRBJ2-2; D is ambiguous. The CDR3 is 13 residues long. Germline V gene lookup returns CDR1 SQVTM and CDR2 ANQGSEA. The CDR3 loop reads CSIPLANIGELFF. The CDR3 nucleotides read TGCAGCATACCCCTCGCGAACATCGGGGAGCTGTTTTTT.

There are many counts of this clonotype. The rearrangement joins TRBV15 to TRBJ1-1, with TRBD1 as a possible D gene (5 bases). Germline-derived CDR1 and CDR2 are LNHNV and YYDKDF (reference sequence). Trimming pared 1 base from V and 0 bases from J, leaving 6 bases between. This CDR3 has 14 amino acids. This CDR3 reads CATSRARVNTEAFF. The CDR3 DNA reads TGTGCCACCAGCAGAGCCAGGGTGAACACTGAAGCTTTCTTT.